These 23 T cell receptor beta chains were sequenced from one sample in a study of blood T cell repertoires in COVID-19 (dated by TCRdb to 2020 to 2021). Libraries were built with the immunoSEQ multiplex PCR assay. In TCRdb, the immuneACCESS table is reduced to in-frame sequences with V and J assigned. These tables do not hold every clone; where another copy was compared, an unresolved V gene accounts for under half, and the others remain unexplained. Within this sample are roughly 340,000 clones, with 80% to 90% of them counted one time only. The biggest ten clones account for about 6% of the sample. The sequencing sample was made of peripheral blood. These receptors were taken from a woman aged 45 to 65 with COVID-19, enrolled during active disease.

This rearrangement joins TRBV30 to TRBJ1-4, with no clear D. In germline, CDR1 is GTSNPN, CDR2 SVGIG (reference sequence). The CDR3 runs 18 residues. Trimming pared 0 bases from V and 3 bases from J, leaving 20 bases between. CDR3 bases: TGTGCCTGGAGTGTACTATTGGCTCCGACCAGAGCTAATGAAAAACTGTTTTTT. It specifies CAWSVLLAPTRANEKLFF.

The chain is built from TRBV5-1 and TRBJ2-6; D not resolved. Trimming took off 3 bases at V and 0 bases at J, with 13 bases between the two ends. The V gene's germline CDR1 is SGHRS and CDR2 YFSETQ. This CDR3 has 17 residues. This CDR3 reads CASSYTSTASGANVLTF. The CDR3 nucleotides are TGCGCCAGCAGCTACACGTCCACAGCCTCTGGGGCCAACGTCCTGACTTTC.

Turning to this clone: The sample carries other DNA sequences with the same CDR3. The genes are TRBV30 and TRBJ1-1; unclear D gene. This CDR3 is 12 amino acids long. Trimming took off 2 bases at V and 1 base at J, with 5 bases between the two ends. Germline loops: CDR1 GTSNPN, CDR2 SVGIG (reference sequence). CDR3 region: CAWSRENTEAFF. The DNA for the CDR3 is TGTGCCTGGAGTCGGGAGAACACTGAAGCTTTCTTT.

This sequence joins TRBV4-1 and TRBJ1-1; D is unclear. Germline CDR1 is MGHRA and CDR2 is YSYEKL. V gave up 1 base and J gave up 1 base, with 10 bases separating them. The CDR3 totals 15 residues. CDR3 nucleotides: TGCGCCAGCAGCCAAGTAGATCGGGGGAACACTGAAGCTTTCTTT. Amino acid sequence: CASSQVDRGNTEAFF.

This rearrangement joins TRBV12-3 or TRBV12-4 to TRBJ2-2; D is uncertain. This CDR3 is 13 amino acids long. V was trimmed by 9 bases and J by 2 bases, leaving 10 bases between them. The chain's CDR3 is CASWRANTGELFF. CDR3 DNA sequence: TGTGCCAGTTGGAGAGCAAACACCGGGGAGCTGTTTTTT.

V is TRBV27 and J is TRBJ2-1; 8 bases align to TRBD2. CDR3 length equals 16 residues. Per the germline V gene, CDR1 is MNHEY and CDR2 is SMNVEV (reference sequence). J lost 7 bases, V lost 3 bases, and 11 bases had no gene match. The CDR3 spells CASSLGRLGGGNEQFF. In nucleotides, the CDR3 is TGTGCCAGCAGTTTGGGGCGACTCGGGGGGGGTAATGAGCAGTTCTTC.

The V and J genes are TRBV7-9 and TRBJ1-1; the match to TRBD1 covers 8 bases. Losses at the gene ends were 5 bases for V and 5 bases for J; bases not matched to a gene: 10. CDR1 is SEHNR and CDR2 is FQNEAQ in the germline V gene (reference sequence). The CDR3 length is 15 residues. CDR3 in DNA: TGTGCCAGCAGCCCAAGGGGACAGGTCCGGACTGAAGCTTTCTTT. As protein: CASSPRGQVRTEAFF.

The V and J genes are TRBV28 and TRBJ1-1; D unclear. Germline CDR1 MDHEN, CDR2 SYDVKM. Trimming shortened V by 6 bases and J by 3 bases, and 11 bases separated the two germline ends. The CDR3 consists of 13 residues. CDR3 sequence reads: CASRNTIHTEAFF. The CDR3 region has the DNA TGTGCCAGCAGAAACACGATTCACACTGAAGCTTTCTTT.

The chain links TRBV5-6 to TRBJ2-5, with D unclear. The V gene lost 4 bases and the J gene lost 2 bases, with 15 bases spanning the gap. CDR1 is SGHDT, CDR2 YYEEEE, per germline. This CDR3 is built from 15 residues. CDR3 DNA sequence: TGTGCCAGCAGCCGTGGAAGAGGAACACAAGAGACCCAGTACTTC. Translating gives CASSRGRGTQETQYF.

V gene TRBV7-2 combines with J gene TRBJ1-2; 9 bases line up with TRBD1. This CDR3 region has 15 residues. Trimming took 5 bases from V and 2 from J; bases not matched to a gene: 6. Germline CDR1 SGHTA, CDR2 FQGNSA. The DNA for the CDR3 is TGTGCCAGCAGCACGGGGACAGGGTCCAACTATGGCTACACCTTC. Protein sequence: CASSTGTGSNYGYTF.

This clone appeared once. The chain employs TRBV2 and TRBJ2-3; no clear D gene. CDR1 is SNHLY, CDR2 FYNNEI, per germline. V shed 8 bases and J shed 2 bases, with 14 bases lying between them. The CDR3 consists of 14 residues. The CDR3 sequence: CASAQALSTDTQYF. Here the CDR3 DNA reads TGTGCCAGCGCGCAGGCCCTATCCACAGATACGCAGTATTTT.

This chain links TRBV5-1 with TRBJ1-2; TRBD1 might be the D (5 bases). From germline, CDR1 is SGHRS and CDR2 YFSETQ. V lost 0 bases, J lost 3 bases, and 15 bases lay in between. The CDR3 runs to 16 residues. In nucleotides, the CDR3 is TGCGCCAGCAGCTTGGCACGACTCGGGGGAGACTATGGCTACACCTTC. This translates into CASSLARLGGDYGYTF.

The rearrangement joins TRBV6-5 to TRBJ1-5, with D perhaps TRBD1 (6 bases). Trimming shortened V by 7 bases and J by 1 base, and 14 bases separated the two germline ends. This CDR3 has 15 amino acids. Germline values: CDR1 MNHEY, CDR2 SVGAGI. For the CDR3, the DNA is TGTGCCAGCACCGCGACAGGATCGAGCAATCAGCCCCAGCATTTT. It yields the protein CASTATGSSNQPQHF.

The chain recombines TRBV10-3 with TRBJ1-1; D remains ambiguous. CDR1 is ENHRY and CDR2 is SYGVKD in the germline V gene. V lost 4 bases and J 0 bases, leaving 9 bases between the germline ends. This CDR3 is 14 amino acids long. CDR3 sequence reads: CAISGGRMNTEAFF. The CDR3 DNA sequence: TGTGCCATCAGTGGAGGGCGAATGAACACTGAAGCTTTCTTT.

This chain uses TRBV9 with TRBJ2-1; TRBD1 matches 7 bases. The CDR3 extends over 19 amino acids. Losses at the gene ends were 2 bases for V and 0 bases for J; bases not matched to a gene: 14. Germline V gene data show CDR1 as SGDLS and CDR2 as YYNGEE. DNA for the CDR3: TGTGCCAGCAGCGTCAGGACAGGAGGCTCTTTCCACTCCTACAATGAGCAGTTCTTC. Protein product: CASSVRTGGSFHSYNEQFF.

The CDR3 sequence: CASRAGATNEKLFF. CDR3 bases: TGTGCCAGCAGGGCAGGCGCCACTAATGAAAAACTGTTTTTT. The rearrangement uses TRBV6-5 and TRBJ1-4; D uncertain. CDR3 length: 14 residues. The germline V gene has CDR1 MNHEY and CDR2 SVGAGI. Between the trimmed V and J ends, which lost 6 bases and 2 bases, there was a span of 10 bases.

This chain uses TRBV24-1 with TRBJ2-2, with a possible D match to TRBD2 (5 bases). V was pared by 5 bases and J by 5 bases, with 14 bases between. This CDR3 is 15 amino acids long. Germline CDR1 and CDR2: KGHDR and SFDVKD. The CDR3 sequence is CATSVGGSFTGELFF. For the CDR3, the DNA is TGTGCCACCAGTGTCGGAGGATCTTTTACCGGGGAGCTGTTTTTT.

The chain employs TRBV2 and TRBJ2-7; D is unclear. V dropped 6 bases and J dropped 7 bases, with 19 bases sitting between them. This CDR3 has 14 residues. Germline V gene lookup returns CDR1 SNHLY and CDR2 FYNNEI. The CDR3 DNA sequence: TGTGCCAGCAGCATACCTAGGCCTCCCCGGGAGCAGTACTTC. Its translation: CASSIPRPPREQYF.

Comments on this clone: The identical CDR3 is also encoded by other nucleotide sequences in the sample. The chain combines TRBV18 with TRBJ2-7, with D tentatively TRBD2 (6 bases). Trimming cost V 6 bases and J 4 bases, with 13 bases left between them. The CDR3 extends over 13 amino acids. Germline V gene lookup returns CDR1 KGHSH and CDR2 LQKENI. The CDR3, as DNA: TGTGCCAGCTCCCCGGGACTCTCTTACGAGCAGTACTTC. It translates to CASSPGLSYEQYF.

CDR3 residues: CASRQGNEQFF. The CDR3 nucleotides read TGTGCCAGCCGCCAGGGGAATGAGCAGTTCTTC. The chain recombines TRBV11-3 with TRBJ2-1, with D maybe TRBD1 (6 bases). V shed 8 bases and J shed 7 bases, with 9 bases lying between them. Germline-derived CDR1 and CDR2 are SGHNT and YENEEA. The CDR3 has 11 residues.

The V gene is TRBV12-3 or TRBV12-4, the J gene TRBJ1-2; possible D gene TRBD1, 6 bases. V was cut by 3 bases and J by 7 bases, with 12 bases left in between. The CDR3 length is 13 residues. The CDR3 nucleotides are TGTGCCAGCAGTTTTACCACAGGGCTTGGCTACACCTTC. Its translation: CASSFTTGLGYTF.

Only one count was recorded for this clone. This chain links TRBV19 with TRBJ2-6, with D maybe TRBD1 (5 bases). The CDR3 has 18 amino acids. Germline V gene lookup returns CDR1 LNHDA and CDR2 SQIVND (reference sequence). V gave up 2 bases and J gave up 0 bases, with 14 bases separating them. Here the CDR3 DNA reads TGTGCCAGTAGTATACACCAGGGCCCTAGCTCTGGGGCCAACGTCCTGACTTTC. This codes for CASSIHQGPSSGANVLTF. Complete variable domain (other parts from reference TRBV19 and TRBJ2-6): DGGITQSPKYLFRKEGQNVTLSCEQNLNHDAMYWYRQDPGQGLRLIYYSQIVNDFQKGDIAEGYSVSREKKESFPLTVTSAQKNPTAFYLCASSIHQGPSSGANVLTFGAGSRLTVL.

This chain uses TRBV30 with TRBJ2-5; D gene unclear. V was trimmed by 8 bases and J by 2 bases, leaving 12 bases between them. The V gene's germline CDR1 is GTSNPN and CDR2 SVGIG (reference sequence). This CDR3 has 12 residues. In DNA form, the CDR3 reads TGTGCCCGCTCTGGAGATCAAGAGACCCAGTACTTC. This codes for CARSGDQETQYF.